A selection of T cell receptor beta chains follows, all from one sample in a study of blood T cell repertoires in COVID-19. Clones were read by immunoSEQ multiplex PCR, and TCRdb kept only the in-frame ones, dropping some. This repertoire shows around 200,000 clones, nearly 90% found once; its top ten account for less than 15%. The sample comprised peripheral blood. The source is a woman aged 18-35 years who had recovered from COVID-19. Both conserved end residues are trimmed from each CDR3. The D gene is left open where the match is weak. A clone size is listed for some rows: how often the clone was seen (once, few, many), or a class if it is expanded.

J: TRBJ2-3; V: TRBV4-3; D: TRBD2; size: .; CDR3: ASSQDGFTSGSSQY
J: TRBJ2-5; V: TRBV5-6; D: TRBD2; size: .; CDR3: ASSSSWRAGGRRQETQY
J: TRBJ1-5; V: TRBV18; D: TRBD1; size: .; CDR3: ASSTGPYLSNQPQH
J: TRBJ1-3; V: TRBV18; D: .; size: .; CDR3: ASSPIGQGGNTIY
J: TRBJ2-7; V: TRBV5-4; D: TRBD2; size: .; CDR3: ASSLAGARDEQY
J: TRBJ1-2; V: TRBV11-2; D: TRBD1; size: .; CDR3: ASSTIRDRGRQNYGYT
J: TRBJ1-2; V: TRBV9; D: TRBD1; size: .; CDR3: ASSVQGVEGYT
J: TRBJ2-3; V: TRBV9; D: TRBD2; size: .; CDR3: ASSVEGAGSSTDTQY
J: TRBJ1-6; V: TRBV11-2; D: .; size: few; CDR3: ASSEEQGAISPLH
J: TRBJ2-7; V: TRBV15; D: .; size: few; CDR3: ATSRTALAHEQY
J: TRBJ1-1; V: TRBV9; D: .; size: .; CDR3: ASSGLAAGTEAF
J: TRBJ1-5; V: TRBV6-2/TRBV6-3; D: TRBD1; size: .; CDR3: ASSSQDRGNQPQH
J: TRBJ2-1; V: TRBV3-1/TRBV3-2; D: TRBD2; size: .; CDR3: ASRTSGASDEQF
J: TRBJ1-5; V: TRBV7-2; D: TRBD1; size: .; CDR3: ASSLGTVGQPQH
J: TRBJ2-1; V: TRBV30; D: .; size: .; CDR3: ACNRQDWGNEQF
J: TRBJ1-5; V: TRBV11-2; D: .; size: .; CDR3: ASSFRYGAPQH
J: TRBJ2-2; V: TRBV5-1; D: .; size: .; CDR3: ASEPGLNTGELF
J: TRBJ2-3; V: TRBV7-2; D: TRBD2; size: .; CDR3: ASSPNRNSGRRSDTQY
J: TRBJ2-1; V: TRBV5-1; D: TRBD2; size: .; CDR3: ASSRLTSGSSSYNEQF
J: TRBJ2-7; V: TRBV7-2; D: TRBD2; size: .; CDR3: ASSSSSGRARGYEQY
J: TRBJ2-2; V: TRBV4-1; D: TRBD2; size: .; CDR3: ASSQDLFSGNHGELF
J: TRBJ1-3; V: TRBV6-5; D: .; size: few; CDR3: ASSYGFSGTGNTIY
J: TRBJ2-7; V: TRBV12-5; D: TRBD2; size: .; CDR3: ASGGGTSGPYEQY
J: TRBJ2-3; V: TRBV29-1; D: .; size: .; CDR3: SLRISGTTDTQY
J: TRBJ1-5; V: TRBV6-6; D: .; size: few; CDR3: ASSPRGSPNQPQH
J: TRBJ1-1; V: TRBV13; D: TRBD1; size: .; CDR3: ASSTWTGPNTEAF
J: TRBJ2-2; V: TRBV4-2; D: .; size: .; CDR3: ASSPPTTGELF
J: TRBJ2-7; V: TRBV7-2; D: TRBD2; size: .; CDR3: ASSSQRDSYEQY
J: TRBJ1-2; V: TRBV19; D: .; size: .; CDR3: ASSISRVYGYT
J: TRBJ1-2; V: TRBV19; D: TRBD1; size: .; CDR3: ARRTGGNYGYT
J: TRBJ2-1; V: TRBV11-2; D: TRBD2; size: .; CDR3: ASSLGPSGAGYNEQF
J: TRBJ1-1; V: TRBV19; D: .; size: .; CDR3: ASSLGRAFPN
J: TRBJ2-7; V: TRBV7-6; D: .; size: once; CDR3: ASSLAEDFYEQY
J: TRBJ1-2; V: TRBV24-1; D: TRBD1; size: .; CDR3: ATSDSRSLGQGRWIGGYT
J: TRBJ1-3; V: TRBV29-1; D: .; size: .; CDR3: SVDGGAPGNTIY
J: TRBJ1-2; V: TRBV5-5; D: .; size: .; CDR3: ASSPATASHYGYT
J: TRBJ2-7; V: TRBV4-1; D: TRBD1; size: .; CDR3: ASSPTTGVDEQY
J: TRBJ2-7; V: TRBV5-1; D: TRBD2; size: .; CDR3: ASSSLQSGTTYEQY
J: TRBJ2-5; V: TRBV7-2; D: .; size: .; CDR3: ASSLVRGVGSETQY
J: TRBJ2-5; V: TRBV6-5; D: .; size: once; CDR3: ASSYSTGIGTQY
J: TRBJ2-1; V: TRBV7-8; D: TRBD2; size: .; CDR3: ASSQGLAGANEQF
J: TRBJ1-6; V: TRBV6-4; D: .; size: .; CDR3: ASSDSYSGSSPLH
J: TRBJ1-1; V: TRBV19; D: TRBD1; size: .; CDR3: ASSATGGVKAF
J: TRBJ2-7; V: TRBV13; D: TRBD1; size: once; CDR3: ASSSEGTGAYEQY
J: TRBJ2-1; V: TRBV5-1; D: TRBD2; size: .; CDR3: ASSLFGAGEYNEQF
J: TRBJ2-1; V: TRBV14; D: .; size: .; CDR3: ASSPQTGYTRANEQF
J: TRBJ1-5; V: TRBV7-3; D: .; size: .; CDR3: ASSLGSAQPQH
J: TRBJ2-3; V: TRBV27; D: .; size: .; CDR3: ASSPGEVPDTQY
J: TRBJ1-2; V: TRBV5-4; D: .; size: .; CDR3: ASSLTSPNYGYT
J: TRBJ1-1; V: TRBV19; D: .; size: .; CDR3: ASSVGGLGTEAF
J: TRBJ1-6; V: TRBV3-1/TRBV3-2; D: .; size: .; CDR3: ASSRGTGDSPLH
J: TRBJ1-2; V: TRBV29-1; D: TRBD1; size: .; CDR3: SVRRQGNYGYT
J: TRBJ1-1; V: TRBV5-4; D: .; size: .; CDR3: ASSSTREKSIEAF
J: TRBJ2-7; V: TRBV27; D: TRBD1; size: few; CDR3: ASSSRGFSYEQY